Each of the 15 T cell receptor beta chains below was sequenced from the same sample in a study of response to subunit inactivated influenza vaccine. MiXCR was run by TCRdb on the RT-PCR reads, yielding one entry per CDR3 protein. The data contain over 650,000 distinct CDR3 sequences, 18% of them singletons. The sequencing here drew on PBMCs from blood, taken less than 6 days after vaccination. The receptors derive from a man between 50 and 59 years old who received an inactivated influenza vaccine.

CDR3 sequence (DNA): TGTGCCAGCAGTTTAGAACAGGGGAGGTATACGCAGTATTTT. It encodes CASSLEQGRYTQYF. This rearrangement joins TRBV28 to TRBJ2-3; D is perhaps TRBD1 (7 bases). CDR3 length: 14 residues. Germline V gene data show CDR1 as MDHEN and CDR2 as SYDVKM. Trimming took off 2 bases at V and 7 bases at J, with 13 bases between the two ends.

The sample holds a few counts of this clonotype. The V and J genes are TRBV20-1 and TRBJ1-1; 8 nucleotides align to TRBD1. The germline CDR1 and CDR2 sequences are DFQATT and SNEGSKA (reference sequence). V gave up 3 bases and J gave up 0 bases; unmatched junction bases: 6. The length of the CDR3 is 15 residues. The CDR3, as DNA: TGCAGTGCTAGTAAAACAGGGGGATTGAACACTGAAGCTTTCTTT. Translation: CSASKTGGLNTEAFF.

The V and J genes are TRBV25-1 and TRBJ2-1, with D possibly being TRBD2 (5 bases). Germline CDR1 reads MGHDK; CDR2 reads SYGVNS. V was trimmed by 6 bases and J by 10 bases, leaving 10 bases between them. This CDR3 contains 11 residues. The CDR3 loop is CASRTAEEQFF. The CDR3 nucleotides are TGTGCCAGCAGAACAGCGGAAGAGCAGTTCTTC.

The J gene is TRBJ2-1, the V gene TRBV4-2, with D uncertain. CDR3 length: 13 amino acids. Trimming removed 0 bases from V and 7 bases from J, with 7 bases in between. Germline V CDR1 and CDR2: LGHNA, YNFKEQ. The CDR3 here is CASSQDRQNEQFF. The DNA for the CDR3 is TGTGCCAGCAGCCAAGATCGACAAAATGAGCAGTTCTTC.

This rearrangement joins TRBV7-9 to TRBJ2-5, with a tentative D call TRBD1 (7 bases). The CDR3 totals 16 residues. The ends were cut back, 7 bases at V and 4 bases at J, with 22 bases in the middle. Per germline, CDR1 SEHNR and CDR2 FQNEAQ (reference sequence). This chain's CDR3 is CASTSLPQGRGETQYF. The CDR3 DNA is TGTGCCAGCACCTCTCTGCCACAGGGGCGGGGAGAGACCCAGTACTTC.

This chain connects TRBV11-1 to TRBJ2-1; TRBD2 is a possible D gene (7 bases). Trimming shortened V by 7 bases and J by 2 bases, and 12 bases separated the two germline ends. This CDR3 is built from 14 residues. Germline values: CDR1 SGHAT, CDR2 FQDESV (reference sequence). For the CDR3, the DNA is TGTGCCAGCAAAGGGGGGGGGACCTACAATGAGCAGTTCTTC. Its protein is CASKGGGTYNEQFF.

This clonotype was counted between two and nine times. The CDR3 sequence: CSARDRRGGPDTQYF. CDR3 in DNA: TGCAGTGCTAGAGATCGGCGGGGGGGCCCAGATACGCAGTATTTT. The V call is TRBV20-1, the J call TRBJ2-3, with 9 bases aligning to TRBD2. The germline V gene encodes CDR1 DFQATT and CDR2 SNEGSKA (reference sequence). V was pared by 0 bases and J by 4 bases, with 5 bases of the junction left unmatched. CDR3 size: 15 residues.

V usage is TRBV5-1 and J usage is TRBJ2-1; 13 bases are a match to TRBD2. Trimming took 8 bases from V and 8 from J; bases not matched to a gene: 4. The germline V gene encodes CDR1 SGHRS and CDR2 YFSETQ. The CDR3 sequence is 13 residues long. CDR3 nucleotides: TGCGCCAGTCGGACTAGCGGGGGTCATGAGCAGTTCTTC. Residues: CASRTSGGHEQFF.

This clonotype was detected a few times. V gene TRBV4-1 combines with J gene TRBJ1-1; D perhaps matches TRBD1 (6 bases). Trimming took 4 bases from V and 0 from J, leaving 18 bases between them. From germline, CDR1 is MGHRA and CDR2 YSYEKL. The length of the CDR3 is 17 residues. This CDR3 reads CASSLGIVRGMNTEAFF. The CDR3 nucleotides read TGCGCCAGCAGCCTAGGAATAGTTAGGGGGATGAACACTGAAGCTTTCTTT.

The table lists this clonotype with many counts. The chain employs TRBV27 and TRBJ1-5; no definite D call. This CDR3 is built from 13 residues. The ends were cut back, 4 bases at V and 2 bases at J, with 6 bases in the middle. Germline V gene data show CDR1 as MNHEY and CDR2 as SMNVEV (reference sequence). The CDR3 spells CASSYSGNQPQHF. CDR3 nucleotides: TGTGCCAGCAGTTACTCGGGCAATCAGCCCCAGCATTTT.

This clonotype was seen a few times. The chain couples TRBV20-1 to TRBJ1-4; perhaps TRBD1 as D (5 bases). V was pared by 5 bases and J by 6 bases, with 19 bases between. The CDR3 covers 15 residues. The germline gives CDR1 DFQATT, CDR2 SNEGSKA (reference sequence). As DNA, the CDR3 is TGCAGTGCTGCCGAATGGGCAGGGTGGGATGAAAAACTGTTTTTT. Its protein product is CSAAEWAGWDEKLFF.

This clonotype has more than one count but fewer than ten. The chain employs TRBV5-1 and TRBJ2-7; D not resolved. Trimming stripped 0 bases from V and 2 bases from J, with 12 bases between. The CDR3 covers 15 residues. CDR1 SGHRS and CDR2 YFSETQ come from the germline V gene. CDR3 residues: CASSLDGRRTYEQYF. The DNA for the CDR3 is TGCGCCAGCAGCTTGGACGGACGGCGGACCTACGAGCAGTACTTC.

This clonotype has a handful of counts. The chain links TRBV6-5 to TRBJ2-7; no reliable D call. Germline V lookup: CDR1 MNHEY, CDR2 SVGAGI. The CDR3 loop spans 14 amino acids. Trimming removed 0 bases at V and 2 bases at J, with 8 bases between. The CDR3 region has the DNA TGTGCCAGCAGTTACTCCGCCCCTCCCTACGAGCAGTACTTC. Protein: CASSYSAPPYEQYF.

There are a few counts of this clonotype. The chain links TRBV9 to TRBJ1-4; 7 nucleotides align to TRBD1. Per the germline V gene, CDR1 is SGDLS and CDR2 is YYNGEE. The CDR3 sequence is 15 residues long. Unmatched junction bases numbered 9, after V lost 2 bases and J lost 8 bases. The CDR3 loop is CASSVTTGDWEKLFF. The CDR3 DNA reads TGTGCCAGCAGCGTGACCACAGGGGATTGGGAAAAACTGTTTTTT. Drawing the rest from reference TRBV9 and TRBJ1-4, the complete variable domain is DSGVTQTPKHLITATGQRVTLRCSPRSGDLSVYWYQQSLDQGLQFLIQYYNGEERAKGNILERFSAQQFPDLHSELNLSSLELGDSALYFCASSVTTGDWEKLFFGSGTQLSVL.

The chain has TRBV28 and TRBJ2-1, with D possibly matching TRBD1 (5 bases). Trimming stripped 8 bases from V and 5 bases from J, with 13 bases between. Germline V CDR1 and CDR2: MDHEN, SYDVKM. The CDR3 totals 13 residues. Here the CDR3 reads CASGPPGNNEQFF. The CDR3 coding sequence is TGTGCCAGCGGGCCTCCAGGGAACAATGAGCAGTTCTTC.